Sequencing of this T cell receptor beta chain was carried out in a study of OX40 agonist ivuxolimab in advanced cancers. Across the study: At doses from 0.01 to 10 mg/kg, patients were given intravenous ivuxolimab every 2 weeks. Two cutaneous melanoma patients and one hepatocellular carcinoma patient, three in all, had partial responses. General study findings and limits: At 0.1 to 3.0 mg/kg and by week 6, CD4+ and CD8+ T cells in the blood had expanded clonally.

As concerns this clone: Its target is not known.

The V and J ends lost 2 bases and 11 bases respectively, with 19 bases between them. Germline loops: CDR1 ENHRY, CDR2 SYGVKD. The CDR3 loop spans 14 amino acids. Assay: immunoSEQ multiplex PCR; the TCRdb copy retains only in-frame clones and omits some. The sample shows under 40,000 clones, less than 90% of them seen only once. The specimen comprised CD4+ or CD8+ T cells sorted from blood, sampled in a trial of the OX40 agonist ivuxolimab. The chain combines TRBV10-3 with TRBJ2-7; D is unresolved. The receptor comes from an adult with an advanced solid tumor such as melanoma, head and neck, liver or kidney cancer. CDR3 DNA: TGTGCCATCAGTGAGACCTTAGACCCAACACCAAAGTACTTC. Translation gives CAISETLDPTPKYF.